Shown below are 3 T cell receptor beta chains from a single sample sequenced in a study of OX40 agonist ivuxolimab in advanced cancers. Clones were sequenced by immunoSEQ multiplex PCR, and TCRdb holds only the in-frame ones, with some missing. The sample has 75,000 to 100,000 clones; more than 85% are singletons. The material sequenced was CD4+ or CD8+ T cells sorted from blood, taken in a trial of the OX40 agonist ivuxolimab. These receptors all stem from an adult with an advanced solid tumor such as melanoma, head and neck, liver or kidney cancer.

The chain is built from TRBV7-9 and TRBJ1-1, with D unresolved. Per germline, CDR1 SEHNR and CDR2 FQNEAQ (reference sequence). The CDR3 consists of 15 residues. Trimming removed 2 bases at V and 3 bases at J, with 13 bases between. The CDR3 nucleotides read TGTGCCAGCAGCTTATCGAGCCGTCCGCACACTGAAGCTTTCTTT. Amino acid sequence: CASSLSSRPHTEAFF.

This chain links TRBV19 with TRBJ1-6; D uncertain. CDR3 size: 13 residues. Germline V gene data show CDR1 as LNHDA and CDR2 as SQIVND (reference sequence). V lost 5 bases to trimming and J lost 6 bases, with 8 bases between them. CDR3 in amino acids: CASSSGTNSPLHF. The CDR3, as DNA: TGTGCCAGTAGTTCGGGAACTAATTCACCCCTCCACTTT.

This chain connects TRBV6-5 to TRBJ2-5; D remains ambiguous. The CDR3 runs to 14 residues. Deletions cut 2 bases from V and 5 bases from J, with 12 bases between. The germline gives CDR1 MNHEY, CDR2 SVGAGI. The CDR3 coding sequence is TGTGCCAGCAGTTACGGTGACACTGGGGAGACCCAGTACTTC. Residues: CASSYGDTGETQYF.